What follows describes a single T cell receptor beta chain. As yet, its antigen is unknown. The entry originates in a study of cytomegalovirus exposure and HLA in healthy donors. The trim removed 3 bases at V and 5 bases at J, leaving 4 bases unmatched. Germline CDR1 reads SGHDT; CDR2 reads YYEEEE. The CDR3 length is 13 residues. Vbeta (60) and Jbeta (13) primers were used in the PCR. The assay was immunoSEQ multiplex PCR, and TCRdb's table has in-frame clones only and misses some. The sample records some 79,000 clones, 78% being singletons. General study results and limits: Sequences of the TCR beta chain were said to predict the HLA-A and HLA-B alleles of most subjects accurately. The authors enumerated roughly 180 TCR beta chains as linked to cytomegalovirus.

Sample: PBMCs. This clonotype was sampled from a male donor in good health and CMV-seropositive. This chain uses TRBV5-6 with TRBJ2-5; 7 bases map to TRBD1. The CDR3 DNA sequence: TGTGCCAGCAGCTCTGCACAGGGGGAGACCCAGTACTTC. Its protein product is CASSSAQGETQYF.